The clone carrying this TCR beta chain was picked up a small number of times. Its antigen is currently unknown. This record belongs to a study of CD8 T cells in ankylosing spondylitis. Generation of TCR beta libraries employed quantitative 5'-RACE incorporating molecular barcodes. TCRdb used MiXCR to reprocess the 5' RACE reads, holding one entry per CDR3 protein. The profile shows approximately 520,000 distinct CDR3 sequences, about 5.7% of them singletons. V lost 4 bases, J lost 1 base, and 5 bases lay in between. This CDR3 has 12 amino acids. Germline V gene lookup returns CDR1 ENHRY and CDR2 SYGVKD. Study-level results: Ankylosing spondylitis blood appeared to carry a characteristic TCR beta motif of roughly 8 highly homologous variants. Disease-linked clones were found to be CD8+ and relatively rare in peripheral blood. Reports of some motif variants in reactive arthritis synovial fluid and blood predate this one. Clones tied to disease were said to be significantly enriched in matched ankylosing spondylitis synovial fluid.

This TCR came from a male donor with ankylosing spondylitis. The J gene is TRBJ2-7, the V gene TRBV10-3, with D unresolved. Specimen: blood, either unsorted or a sorted T cell fraction (not recorded which). Here the CDR3 reads CAISAGSYEQYF. The CDR3 nucleotides read TGTGCCATCAGTGCCGGGTCCTACGAGCAGTACTTC.